The 22 T cell receptor beta chains below come from one sample, sequenced in a study of cytomegalovirus exposure and HLA in healthy donors (dated by TCRdb to the late 2010s). Library prep was done by the immunoSEQ multiplex PCR assay. A mixture of 60 forward primers for TCR Vbeta segments and 13 reverse primers for TCR Jbeta segments was used in the multiplex PCR. TCRdb provides this immuneACCESS table in a form limited to in-frame rearrangements. Some clones are lacking; in checked studies, under half of them reflect an unresolved V gene, and why the rest are absent is not known. This sample is represented by approximately 160,000 clones; 75% of them were singletons. The ten most abundant clones make up around 1.5% of the sample. Sequenced: PBMCs. Receptor source: a man younger than 35 in good health and CMV-seronegative.

The chain is built from TRBV9 and TRBJ2-5, with 9 bases fitting TRBD1. CDR1 is SGDLS, CDR2 YYNGEE, per germline. The V segment lost 3 bases and the J segment 3 bases; nucleotides outside the gene matches: 3. CDR3 length: 14 amino acids. CDR3 nucleotides: TGTGCCAGCAGCGCAGGGACAGGGAAAGAGACCCAGTACTTC. Translated, it gives CASSAGTGKETQYF.

The chain joins TRBV10-1 to TRBJ2-1; TRBD2 agrees at 8 bases. The CDR3 has 14 residues. Germline CDR1 and CDR2: WNHNN and SYGVQD (reference sequence). J was trimmed by 12 bases and V by 4 bases; bases with no gene match: 11. The CDR3 region has the DNA TGCGCCAGCAGTGGCCCCGGGACTAGAGTCGGGCAGTTCTTC. Protein product: CASSGPGTRVGQFF.

In DNA, the CDR3 is TGTGCCAGCAGTGAAGCGCGGACAGGGGTGAACACCGGGGAGCTGTTTTTT. This encodes CASSEARTGVNTGELFF. The chain joins TRBV2 to TRBJ2-2; 9 bases fit TRBD1. Germline values: CDR1 SNHLY, CDR2 FYNNEI. The ends lost 0 bases at V and 1 base at J; junction bases unmatched: 3. The CDR3 loop spans 17 amino acids.

The chain is built from TRBV19 and TRBJ1-5; D gene unclear. Germline CDR1 and CDR2: LNHDA and SQIVND (reference sequence). Trimming removed 6 bases at V and 1 base at J, with 10 bases between. CDR3 length: 14 residues. The CDR3 DNA sequence: TGTGCCAGTAGGATTCCAGTGAGCAATCAGCCCCAGCATTTT. It translates to CASRIPVSNQPQHF. Combining the CDR3 with reference TRBV19 and TRBJ1-5 gives the whole variable domain DGGITQSPKYLFRKEGQNVTLSCEQNLNHDAMYWYRQDPGQGLRLIYYSQIVNDFQKGDIAEGYSVSREKKESFPLTVTSAQKNPTAFYLCASRIPVSNQPQHFGDGTRLSIL.

This chain links TRBV29-1 with TRBJ2-3, with TRBD2 matching over 12 bases. Germline values: CDR1 SQVTM, CDR2 ANQGSEA. The CDR3 has 16 amino acids. Trimming at V came to 6 bases and at J to 5 bases, leaving 12 bases not matched to a gene. CDR3 sequence: CSVEALAGGWGDTQYF. CDR3 in DNA: TGCAGCGTCGAGGCCCTAGCGGGAGGGTGGGGAGATACGCAGTATTTT.

This chain connects TRBV30 to TRBJ1-2; D not certain. V was clipped by 4 bases and J by 4 bases, with 10 bases between them. The CDR3 is 12 amino acids. Germline V CDR1 and CDR2: GTSNPN, SVGIG (reference sequence). The CDR3 loop is CAWMRFSYGYTF. The CDR3 bases are TGTGCCTGGATGAGGTTTAGCTATGGCTACACCTTC. The entire variable domain, with the rest obtained from reference TRBV30 and TRBJ1-2, is as follows: SQTIHQWPATLVQPVGSPLSLECTVEGTSNPNLYWYRQAAGRGLQLLFYSVGIGQISSEVPQNLSASRPQDRQFILSSKKLLLSDSGFYLCAWMRFSYGYTFGSGTRLTVV.

The rearrangement joins TRBV5-1 to TRBJ1-2, with D unclear. The CDR3 extends over 14 amino acids. Germline CDR1 reads SGHRS; CDR2 reads YFSETQ. Trimming left V 1 base short and J 2 bases short, with 9 bases between. The CDR3 region has the DNA TGCGCCAGCAGCTTGTCCACGCTAAACTATGGCTACACCTTC. Protein: CASSLSTLNYGYTF.

This clone was seen a single time. The genes are TRBV10-3 and TRBJ2-3; 13 bases align to TRBD2. V gave up 6 bases and J gave up 3 bases; unmatched junction bases: 6. The CDR3 covers 16 residues. Germline V gene lookup returns CDR1 ENHRY and CDR2 SYGVKD. CDR3 sequence: CAISGGTSGTTDTQYF. The CDR3 DNA sequence: TGTGCCATCAGCGGGGGGACTAGCGGGACGACAGATACGCAGTATTTT.

V and J are TRBV4-1 and TRBJ1-4, with 8 bases that match TRBD1. The CDR3 sequence is 14 residues long. With V trimmed by 5 bases and J by 6 bases, 5 bases remained unmatched. The germline V gene encodes CDR1 MGHRA and CDR2 YSYEKL. The CDR3 here is CASSTTGAYEKLFF. Here the CDR3 DNA reads TGCGCCAGCAGCACGACAGGGGCGTATGAAAAACTGTTTTTT.

Only a few counts were recorded for this clone. The chain links TRBV28 to TRBJ2-1; 7 bases are shared with TRBD1. The CDR3 has 12 amino acids. The germline V gene has CDR1 MDHEN and CDR2 SYDVKM. V lost 10 bases and J lost 2; bases outside the gene matches: 2. CDR3 region: CATGTAYNEQFF. In nucleotides, the CDR3 is TGTGCCACCGGGACAGCCTACAATGAGCAGTTCTTC.

V and J are TRBV4-3 and TRBJ2-2, with 7 positions matching TRBD2. Germline V gene data show CDR1 as LGHNA and CDR2 as YSLEER. V lost 0 bases, J lost 0 bases, and 7 bases stayed unmatched. The CDR3 extends over 18 amino acids. DNA of the CDR3: TGCGCCAGCAGCCAAGATCCTAGCGGATGGACGAACACCGGGGAGCTGTTTTTT. It is translated as CASSQDPSGWTNTGELFF.

The chain uses TRBV11-3 and TRBJ2-7; the D gene is possibly TRBD2 (5 bases). Germline CDR1 SGHNT, CDR2 YENEEA. This CDR3 contains 13 residues. V gave up 1 base and J gave up 1 base, with 5 bases separating them. In DNA form, the CDR3 reads TGTGCCAGCAGCTTAGGAGGGTCCTACGAGCAGTACTTC. This sequence encodes CASSLGGSYEQYF.

The chain is built from TRBV5-1 and TRBJ2-5; 9 positions match TRBD2. Germline-derived CDR1 and CDR2 are SGHRS and YFSETQ. V was pared by 0 bases and J by 3 bases, with 9 bases of the junction left unmatched. The CDR3 extends over 17 amino acids. The CDR3 DNA reads as TGCGCCAGCAGCTTGGGGGCGGGAGGGCCTGGCGAAGAGACCCAGTACTTC. It is translated as CASSLGAGGPGEETQYF.

The chain is built from TRBV9 and TRBJ2-5; 8 bases align to TRBD2. Trimming removed 3 bases from V and 4 bases from J; junction bases left unmatched: 5. From germline, CDR1 is SGDLS and CDR2 YYNGEE. This CDR3 is 14 amino acids long. The CDR3 DNA sequence: TGTGCCAGCAGCGGGCCGGGACTAGTAGAGACCCAGTACTTC. Translation: CASSGPGLVETQYF.

On this clone itself: The sample has other DNA sequences that encode this CDR3 too. This sequence joins TRBV19 and TRBJ2-5; 11 nucleotides agree with TRBD2. Germline trimming cut 5 bases from V and 5 bases from J; bases unmatched to any gene: 7. The CDR3 covers 15 residues. Per the germline V gene, CDR1 is LNHDA and CDR2 is SQIVND (reference sequence). This CDR3 reads CASSRTSGSLETQYF. For the CDR3, the DNA is TGTGCCAGTAGTCGAACTAGCGGGAGCTTGGAGACCCAGTACTTC.

The table lists this clone with a few counts. V gene TRBV28 combines with J gene TRBJ2-1, with TRBD2 matching 7 bases. Germline trimming cut 5 bases from V and 6 bases from J; bases unmatched to any gene: 4. Germline V lookup: CDR1 MDHEN, CDR2 SYDVKM. This CDR3 has 13 residues. The CDR3 region has the DNA TGTGCCAGCAGTCTCGGGAGGCCCAATGAGCAGTTCTTC. Amino acids: CASSLGRPNEQFF.

The V gene is TRBV6-6, the J gene TRBJ1-2; 9 bases align to TRBD1. Per the germline V gene, CDR1 is MNHNY and CDR2 is SVGAGI (reference sequence). The CDR3 is made up of 15 amino acids. With V trimmed by 6 bases and J by 3 bases, 8 bases remained unmatched. The CDR3: CASRPGQGSDYGYTF. The CDR3 nucleotides read TGTGCCAGCAGACCTGGACAGGGGTCGGACTATGGCTACACCTTC.

V gene TRBV9 combines with J gene TRBJ2-5; 8 bases are a match to TRBD2. Judging by the DNA end, TRBJ2-7 fits better; the J call may be wrong. Germline lookup yields CDR1 SGDLS and CDR2 YYNGEE. This CDR3 has 15 amino acids. CDR3 residues: CASSVGSGDSYEQYF. The CDR3 nucleotides read TGTGCCAGCAGCGTAGGTAGCGGGGACTCCTACGAGCAGTACTTC.

J is TRBJ2-7 and V is TRBV18, with a tentative D call TRBD2 (7 bases). CDR1 KGHSH and CDR2 LQKENI come from the germline V gene. The CDR3 is 15 residues long. Trimming stripped 6 bases from V and 3 bases from J, with 18 bases between. CDR3 in DNA: TGTGCCAGCTCCCCAAGGGGGGGAGACGGCTACGAGCAGTACTTC. Translating it yields CASSPRGGDGYEQYF. The entire variable domain, with the rest obtained from reference TRBV18 and TRBJ2-7, is as follows: NAGVMQNPRHLVRRRGQEARLRCSPMKGHSHVYWYRQLPEEGLKFMVYLQKENIIDESGMPKERFSAEFPKEGPSILRIQQVVRGDSAAYFCASSPRGGDGYEQYFGPGTRLTVT.

CDR3 sequence (DNA): TGTGCCACCAGCATGGTGTCAGGGGAACCAGATACGCAGTATTTT. Translated, it gives CATSMVSGEPDTQYF. The chain joins TRBV15 to TRBJ2-3; D possibly corresponds to TRBD1 (6 bases). CDR3 length: 15 amino acids. V was trimmed by 4 bases and J by 4 bases, leaving 15 bases between them. Per the germline V gene, CDR1 is LNHNV and CDR2 is YYDKDF (reference sequence).

The chain couples TRBV29-1 to TRBJ2-7; tentatively, D is TRBD1 (5 bases). CDR3 length: 13 residues. Germline CDR1 SQVTM, CDR2 ANQGSEA. V was cut by 4 bases and J by 2 bases, with 12 bases left in between. The CDR3 spells CSVASGLTYEQYF. In nucleotides, the CDR3 is TGCAGCGTTGCTTCAGGGTTGACCTACGAGCAGTACTTC.

The rearrangement uses TRBV19 and TRBJ1-1; D ambiguous. V lost 8 bases to trimming and J lost 3 bases, with 19 bases between them. Germline values: CDR1 LNHDA, CDR2 SQIVND (reference sequence). The CDR3 spans 15 residues. CDR3 sequence (DNA): TGTGCCAGTCGGAAGAGCCTACAGTTGGACACTGAAGCTTTCTTT. Translating gives CASRKSLQLDTEAFF.